One and the same sample provided the 8 T cell receptor beta chains below, sequenced in a study of T cell responses to AZD1222 COVID-19 vaccine. Libraries were prepared by immunoSEQ multiplex PCR; TCRdb keeps only in-frame clonotypes and omits some of them. The sample includes 120,000 to 150,000 clones, approximately 89% seen only once; the top ten take 4.7%. Source: peripheral blood, taken on day 0 of AZD1222 vaccination. Every receptor here comes from an adult in good health.

This clone was seen a few times. This sequence joins TRBV12-3 or TRBV12-4 and TRBJ1-3; possibly TRBD1 for D (5 bases). V lost 7 bases to trimming and J lost 4 bases, with 5 bases between them. This CDR3 has 11 amino acids. The CDR3 DNA sequence: TGTGCCAGCACAGGGGGAAACACCATATATTTT. It specifies CASTGGNTIYF.

The genes are TRBV18 and TRBJ1-1; D might be TRBD1 (5 bases). With 3 bases removed from V and 1 base from J, the gap between germline ends came to 15 bases. CDR1 is KGHSH, CDR2 LQKENI, per germline. This CDR3 is 16 amino acids long. The CDR3 reads CASSPDHRTSNTEAFF. As DNA, the CDR3 is TGTGCCAGCTCACCGGATCACAGGACTTCGAACACTGAAGCTTTCTTT.

The chain links TRBV10-2 to TRBJ1-2, with 7 positions matching TRBD1. This CDR3 has 17 residues. V was pared by 3 bases and J by 4 bases, with 14 bases of the junction left unmatched. Germline loops: CDR1 WSHSY, CDR2 SAAADI. The CDR3: CASSETVLTGDPYGYTF. The DNA of the CDR3 is TGCGCCAGCAGTGAAACGGTGTTAACAGGGGACCCCTATGGCTACACCTTC.

The rearrangement uses TRBV7-2 and TRBJ1-5; D is uncertain. The CDR3 has 14 residues. Looked up from germline, CDR1 is SGHTA and CDR2 is FQGNSA. Trimming pared 0 bases from V and 7 bases from J, leaving 10 bases between. CDR3 sequence reads: CASSLASGAQPQHF. In nucleotides, the CDR3 is TGTGCCAGCAGCTTAGCGTCAGGAGCACAGCCCCAGCATTTT.

The chain carries TRBV5-4 and TRBJ1-1; D is possibly TRBD1 (6 bases). There are 12 residues in the CDR3. The V gene's germline CDR1 is SGHNT and CDR2 YYREEE (reference sequence). V lost 4 bases, J lost 6 bases, and 10 bases lay in between. The CDR3 spells CASSINRAEAFF. The CDR3 DNA is TGTGCCAGCAGCATAAACAGGGCTGAAGCTTTCTTT.

About this clone: One end of the junction fails to match germline, which may point to a read error. V is TRBV7-7 and J is TRBJ2-1; 9 positions agree with TRBD2. The CDR3 runs to 15 residues. Germline assignment: CDR1 SSHAT and CDR2 FNYEAQ (reference sequence). The CDR3 region is CASSFGLAGNNEQFF. CDR3 DNA: TGTGCTAGCAGCTTCGGGCTAGCGGGAAACAATGAGCAGTTCTTC. Combining the CDR3 with reference TRBV7-7 and TRBJ2-1 gives the whole variable domain GAGVSQSPRYKVTKRGQDVTLRCDPISSHATLYWYQQALGQGPEFLTYFNYEAQPDKSGLPSDRFSAERPEGSISTLTIQRTEQRDSAMYRCASSFGLAGNNEQFFGPGTRLTVL.

The rearrangement links TRBV27 to TRBJ2-5, with D maybe TRBD1 (5 bases). This CDR3 region has 15 residues. Germline values: CDR1 MNHEY, CDR2 SMNVEV (reference sequence). The ends were cut back, 5 bases at V and 1 base at J, with 14 bases in the middle. CDR3 in amino acids: CASSPSRALQETQYF. The CDR3 coding sequence is TGTGCCAGCAGTCCCAGCAGGGCGCTCCAAGAGACCCAGTACTTC.

The CDR3 region is CASRTNSGQTQYF. As DNA, the CDR3 is TGTGCCAGCAGGACCAATTCTGGACAGACCCAGTACTTC. This chain joins TRBV27 and TRBJ2-5; D ambiguous. CDR3 size: 13 residues. The V end was cut by 6 bases, the J end by 6 bases, with 14 bases between. From germline, CDR1 is MNHEY and CDR2 SMNVEV (reference sequence).